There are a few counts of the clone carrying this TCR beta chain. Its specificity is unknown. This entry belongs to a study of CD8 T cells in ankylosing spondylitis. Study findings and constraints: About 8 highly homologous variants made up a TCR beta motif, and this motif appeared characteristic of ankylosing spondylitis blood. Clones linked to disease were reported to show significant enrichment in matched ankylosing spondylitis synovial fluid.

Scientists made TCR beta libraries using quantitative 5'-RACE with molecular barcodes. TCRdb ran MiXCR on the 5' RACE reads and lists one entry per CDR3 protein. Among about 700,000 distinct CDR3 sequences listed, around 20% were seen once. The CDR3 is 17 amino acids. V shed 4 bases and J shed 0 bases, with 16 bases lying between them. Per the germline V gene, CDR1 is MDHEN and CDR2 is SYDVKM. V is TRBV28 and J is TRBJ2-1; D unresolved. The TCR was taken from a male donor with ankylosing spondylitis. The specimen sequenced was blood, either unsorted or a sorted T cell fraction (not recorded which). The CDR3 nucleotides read TGTGCCAGCAGTTCCATGTCGCGCGTTAGCTCCTACAATGAGCAGTTCTTC. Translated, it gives CASSSMSRVSSYNEQFF. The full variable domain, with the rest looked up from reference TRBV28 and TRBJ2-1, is DVKVTQSSRYLVKRTGEKVFLECVQDMDHENMFWYRQDPGLGLRLIYFSYDVKMKEKGDIPEGYSVSREKKERFSLILESASTNQTSMYLCASSSMSRVSSYNEQFFGPGTRLTVL.